The 26 T cell receptor beta chains below were found in one sample sequenced in a study of OX40 agonist ivuxolimab in advanced cancers. Clones were read by immunoSEQ multiplex PCR, and TCRdb kept only the in-frame ones, dropping some. The sample has 75,000 to 80,000 clones; around 94% are singletons. This material consisted of CD4+ or CD8+ T cells sorted from blood, taken in a trial of the OX40 agonist ivuxolimab. Receptors originate from an adult with an advanced solid tumor such as melanoma, head and neck, liver or kidney cancer.

This rearrangement joins TRBV7-9 to TRBJ1-1, with unresolved D. CDR1 and CDR2 from the germline V gene are SEHNR and FQNEAQ (reference sequence). Trimming cost V 5 bases and J 5 bases, with 9 bases left between them. The length of the CDR3 is 12 residues. This chain's CDR3 is CASSPRGTEAFF. The CDR3 nucleotides are TGTGCCAGCAGCCCCCGGGGTACTGAAGCTTTCTTT.

This chain joins TRBV5-6 and TRBJ2-7; D is perhaps TRBD1 (6 bases). The CDR3 spans 13 residues. CDR1 is SGHDT, CDR2 YYEEEE, per germline. With 1 base removed from V and 5 bases from J, the gap between germline ends came to 10 bases. CDR3 in DNA: TGTGCCAGCAGCTTGACAGGGTCCGACGAGCAGTACTTC. It codes for CASSLTGSDEQYF.

CDR3 in amino acids: CAISAVGGARHEKLFF. The CDR3 coding sequence is TGTGCCATCAGTGCGGTTGGGGGGGCTCGGCATGAAAAACTGTTTTTT. This chain connects TRBV10-3 to TRBJ1-4, with D perhaps matching TRBD1 (6 bases). V was pared by 4 bases and J by 6 bases, with 18 bases between. This CDR3 is 16 amino acids long. Germline V gives CDR1 ENHRY, CDR2 SYGVKD.

The rearrangement links TRBV5-4 to TRBJ1-2; a possible D gene is TRBD1 (5 bases). The CDR3 spans 14 residues. Germline lookup yields CDR1 SGHNT and CDR2 YYREEE (reference sequence). V gave up 4 bases and J gave up 7 bases, with 17 bases separating them. The CDR3 DNA reads TGTGCCAGCAGCCCCCCACTGTGGGGGTCTGGCTACACCTTC. Protein: CASSPPLWGSGYTF.

The rearrangement links TRBV10-1 to TRBJ1-5, with TRBD1 matching over 10 bases. CDR1 is WNHNN and CDR2 is SYGVQD in the germline V gene (reference sequence). V dropped 3 bases and J dropped 5; count of bases not matched to a gene: 13. The CDR3 has 18 residues. The CDR3 sequence is CASSEPVRDRGEHQPQHF. CDR3 coding DNA: TGCGCCAGCAGTGAACCTGTCCGGGACAGGGGCGAGCATCAGCCCCAGCATTTT.

V is TRBV6-1 and J is TRBJ2-7; tentative D call: TRBD1 (6 bases). The germline V gene encodes CDR1 MNHNS and CDR2 SASEGT. V gave up 6 bases and J gave up 5 bases, with 14 bases separating them. There are 13 residues in the CDR3. The CDR3 spells CASRPQGKDEQYF. Here the CDR3 DNA reads TGTGCCAGCAGGCCACAGGGTAAGGACGAGCAGTACTTC.

This clone was seen just once. V gene TRBV11-3 combines with J gene TRBJ2-7; no definite D call. The germline CDR1 and CDR2 sequences are SGHNT and YENEEA. This CDR3 spans 13 amino acids. Trimming took 3 bases from V and 1 from J, leaving 7 bases between them. CDR3 DNA: TGTGCCAGCAGCTTGAGAACTTCCTACGAGCAGTACTTC. Translating it yields CASSLRTSYEQYF.

This clone was seen repeatedly, ten times or more. V usage is TRBV10-3 and J usage is TRBJ1-2; 8 bases are shared with TRBD1. CDR3 length: 15 amino acids. Germline trimming cut 0 bases from V and 4 bases from J; bases unmatched to any gene: 4. Germline CDR1 reads ENHRY; CDR2 reads SYGVKD. The DNA of the CDR3 is TGTGCCATCAGTGAGTCGGGACAGGCGATCTATGGCTACACCTTC. Protein sequence: CAISESGQAIYGYTF.

J is TRBJ2-1 and V is TRBV9; 12 bases line up with TRBD2. Germline V gene data show CDR1 as SGDLS and CDR2 as YYNGEE. This CDR3 has 17 amino acids. The junction had 9 bases not matched to a gene; V was cut back by 3 bases and J by 5 bases. CDR3 region: CASSDYLAGGPHNEQFF. The DNA of the CDR3 is TGTGCCAGCAGCGACTATCTAGCGGGAGGGCCCCACAATGAGCAGTTCTTC.

The CDR3 nucleotides read TGTGCCAGCAGCTTAACCCACAGCACTGAAGCTTTCTTT. Translated, it gives CASSLTHSTEAFF. V and J are TRBV7-3 and TRBJ1-1; D uncertain. Trimming pared 0 bases from V and 4 bases from J, leaving 6 bases between. The CDR3 has 13 amino acids. Looked up from germline, CDR1 is SGHTA and CDR2 is FQGTGA.

The gene calls are TRBV4-1 and TRBJ2-1; 10 bases are shared with TRBD2. Per the germline V gene, CDR1 is MGHRA and CDR2 is YSYEKL. The CDR3 sequence is 16 residues long. V was clipped by 1 base and J by 8 bases; unmatched bases: 8. CDR3: CASSQVLASGSDEQFF. CDR3 nucleotides: TGCGCCAGCAGCCAAGTTTTGGCTAGCGGGAGCGATGAGCAGTTCTTC.

The V and J genes are TRBV27 and TRBJ1-1, with unresolved D. V lost 3 bases to trimming and J lost 0 bases, with 8 bases between them. This CDR3 region has 14 residues. CDR1 is MNHEY, CDR2 SMNVEV, per germline (reference sequence). CDR3 region: CASSLYRLNTEAFF. Written as DNA, the CDR3 is TGTGCCAGCAGTTTGTATAGGCTGAACACTGAAGCTTTCTTT.

J is TRBJ2-7 and V is TRBV15; 9 bases are shared with TRBD1. Germline values: CDR1 LNHNV, CDR2 YYDKDF (reference sequence). The CDR3 is 15 amino acids. V shed 0 bases and J 5 bases; nucleotides not matched to a gene: 5. CDR3 DNA sequence: TGTGCCACCAGCAGAGATATCACAGGGGGCGACGAGCAGTACTTC. This gives the protein CATSRDITGGDEQYF.

This chain links TRBV27 with TRBJ1-2; 7 bases map to TRBD1. The CDR3 totals 15 residues. CDR1 is MNHEY and CDR2 is SMNVEV in the germline V gene (reference sequence). J was trimmed by 2 bases and V by 5 bases; bases with no gene match: 8. CDR3 protein: CASSPRDRINYGYTF. Here the CDR3 DNA reads TGTGCCAGCAGTCCCCGGGACAGAATAAACTATGGCTACACCTTC.

The chain uses TRBV4-1 and TRBJ1-1; D gene unclear. CDR1 and CDR2 from the germline V gene are MGHRA and YSYEKL. Trimming pared 3 bases from V and 1 base from J, leaving 9 bases between. The CDR3 consists of 14 residues. Here the CDR3 DNA reads TGCGCCAGCAGCCACTCCTGGCCGAACACTGAAGCTTTCTTT. Its translation: CASSHSWPNTEAFF.

DNA of the CDR3: TGTGCCAGCGCCTATGGGGGGCGGGATGAGACCCAGTACTTC. Translated, it gives CASAYGGRDETQYF. The rearrangement joins TRBV27 to TRBJ2-5; D is tentatively TRBD1 or TRBD2 (6 bases each). This CDR3 spans 14 amino acids. V was clipped by 8 bases and J by 5 bases, with 18 bases between them. Germline loops: CDR1 MNHEY, CDR2 SMNVEV (reference sequence).

This chain links TRBV30 with TRBJ1-2, with 7 bases that match TRBD1. The CDR3 runs 13 residues. Per germline, CDR1 GTSNPN and CDR2 SVGIG (reference sequence). The V gene end was trimmed by 1 base and the J gene end by 4 bases; junction bases not matched to a gene: 3. As DNA, the CDR3 is TGTGCCTGGAGTGGGGACAGATTCTATGGCTACACCTTC. It encodes CAWSGDRFYGYTF.

The chain links TRBV10-3 to TRBJ2-7; 7 bases agree with TRBD1. V dropped 0 bases and J dropped 4; count of bases not matched to a gene: 3. The length of the CDR3 is 14 residues. In germline, CDR1 is ENHRY, CDR2 SYGVKD. CDR3 in amino acids: CAISESYRGYEQYF. The CDR3 DNA follows: TGTGCCATCAGTGAGTCTTACAGGGGATACGAGCAGTACTTC.

The chain recombines TRBV28 with TRBJ2-7; 11 bases map to TRBD2. The CDR3 has 15 amino acids. After removal of 4 bases from V and 5 bases from J, the junction contained 7 bases not matched to a gene. In germline, CDR1 is MDHEN, CDR2 SYDVKM. Written as DNA, the CDR3 is TGTGCCAGCAGTTCCCCTGGTAGCGGGGGGGACGAGCAGTACTTC. Protein sequence: CASSSPGSGGDEQYF.

This chain links TRBV7-2 with TRBJ2-7; D uncertain. The germline V gene encodes CDR1 SGHTA and CDR2 FQGNSA. Trimming pared 2 bases from V and 4 bases from J, leaving 6 bases between. The CDR3 spans 12 residues. In nucleotides, the CDR3 is TGTGCCAGCAGCTTATTACCGTACGAGCAGTACTTC. This codes for CASSLLPYEQYF.

This clone was seen only once. The genes are TRBV7-2 and TRBJ1-2; TRBD1 aligns across 8 bases. V was pared by 2 bases and J by 4 bases, with 9 bases of the junction left unmatched. The CDR3 loop spans 16 amino acids. Germline loops: CDR1 SGHTA, CDR2 FQGNSA. CDR3: CASSLRGQAIFYGYTF. CDR3 bases: TGTGCCAGCAGCTTAAGGGGACAGGCCATCTTCTATGGCTACACCTTC. The full variable domain, rest sourced from reference TRBV7-2 and TRBJ1-2, is GAGVSQSPSNKVTEKGKDVELRCDPISGHTALYWYRQSLGQGLEFLIYFQGNSAPDKSGLPSDRFSAERTGGSVSTLTIQRTQQEDSAVYLCASSLRGQAIFYGYTFGSGTRLTVV.

The chain uses TRBV6-5 and TRBJ2-2, with unresolved D. V dropped 2 bases and J dropped 6 bases, with 4 bases sitting between them. Germline V gene lookup returns CDR1 MNHEY and CDR2 SVGAGI. The CDR3 runs to 12 residues. DNA of the CDR3: TGTGCCAGCAGTTACGGGGCCGGGGAGCTGTTTTTT. It specifies CASSYGAGELFF.

This chain links TRBV27 with TRBJ1-2, with a weak D call TRBD1 (5 bases). Germline CDR1 MNHEY, CDR2 SMNVEV (reference sequence). Deletions cut 6 bases from V and 4 bases from J, with 15 bases between. The CDR3 sequence is 14 residues long. CDR3 nucleotides: TGTGCCAGCAGCCAAGGTGACAGTAGCTATGGCTACACCTTC. Its protein product is CASSQGDSSYGYTF.

This clone was counted only a few times. CDR3 DNA: TGTGCCAGTAGTATCGGCAGCACTGAAGCTTTCTTT. Translating it yields CASSIGSTEAFF. The rearrangement joins TRBV19 to TRBJ1-1; D unclear. Between the trimmed V and J ends, which lost 3 bases and 4 bases, there was a span of 6 bases. This CDR3 has 12 residues. CDR1 LNHDA and CDR2 SQIVND come from the germline V gene (reference sequence).

Comments on this clone: Other DNA sequences within the sample encode an identical CDR3. The chain links TRBV4-3 to TRBJ2-7; weak D call: TRBD1 (5 bases). Germline CDR1 and CDR2: LGHNA and YSLEER. The CDR3 loop spans 14 amino acids. V lost 0 bases and J 2 bases, leaving 8 bases between the germline ends. CDR3 DNA sequence: TGCGCCAGCAGCCAAGATCAGGGCCCCTACGAGCAGTACTTC. Amino acids: CASSQDQGPYEQYF.

The J gene is TRBJ1-2, the V gene TRBV6-5; D possibly corresponds to TRBD1 (6 bases). Germline CDR1 MNHEY, CDR2 SVGAGI. V was trimmed by 2 bases and J by 4 bases, leaving 14 bases between them. CDR3 length: 15 residues. The DNA of the CDR3 is TGTGCCAGCAGTTACGATCCGGGGGCGGGCTATGGCTACACCTTC. Its translation: CASSYDPGAGYGYTF.